The clone carrying this T cell receptor beta chain occurred once. The data originate from a study of blood T cell repertoires in COVID-19. Germline V CDR1 and CDR2: SGHRS, YFSETQ. The CDR3 loop spans 13 amino acids. The germline V and J ends were trimmed by 7 bases and 10 bases, with 18 bases remaining between them. The authors' processing: Estimation of nucleated cell counts was performed using reference gene primer amplification. Sequenced by immunoSEQ multiplex PCR; TCRdb stores in-frame clones only, minus some. V, J and clone size are those of that table, while D and trimming were read from the DNA. The sample has 200,000 to 300,000 clones; around 86% are singletons.

The source is a woman between 40 and 55 years old who had recovered from COVID-19. Material for sequencing was peripheral blood. The rearrangement links TRBV5-1 to TRBJ2-1, with D perhaps TRBD2 (5 bases). The CDR3 DNA follows: TGCGCCAGCGGACCCAGTCCGGGCGGGGAGCAGTTCTTC. The encoded protein is CASGPSPGGEQFF.